The next 8 T cell receptor beta chains were all read from a single sample in a study of blood T cell repertoires in COVID-19. Using immunoSEQ multiplex PCR, the repertoire was profiled, and TCRdb retains in-frame clones only, with some absent. Among fewer than 250,000 clones listed, around nine tenths were seen once. Specimen: peripheral blood. Receptors were obtained from a young man with acute or convalescent COVID-19.

V usage is TRBV5-1 and J usage is TRBJ1-1; 7 bases agree with TRBD1. CDR1 is SGHRS and CDR2 is YFSETQ in the germline V gene. V shed 2 bases and J 4 bases; nucleotides not matched to a gene: 5. This CDR3 is built from 14 residues. The CDR3 DNA follows: TGCGCCAGCAGCTTCGACAGGGTGGGCACTGAAGCTTTCTTT. It yields the protein CASSFDRVGTEAFF. Combining the CDR3 with reference TRBV5-1 and TRBJ1-1 gives the whole variable domain KAGVTQTPRYLIKTRGQQVTLSCSPISGHRSVSWYQQTPGQGLQFLFEYFSETQRNKGNFPGRFSGRQFSNSRSEMNVSTLELGDSALYLCASSFDRVGTEAFFGQGTRLTVV.

The genes are TRBV27 and TRBJ2-4, with D tentatively TRBD1 (5 bases). CDR1 is MNHEY and CDR2 is SMNVEV in the germline V gene (reference sequence). The CDR3 is made up of 14 amino acids. With 7 bases removed from V and 5 bases from J, the gap between germline ends came to 15 bases. CDR3 in DNA: TGTGCCAGCAAAGTCCTCAGCAGGGAAAACATTCAGTACTTC. Its protein is CASKVLSRENIQYF.

This clone was observed a single time. This sequence joins TRBV5-1 and TRBJ2-7; no clear D gene. The CDR3 contains 14 residues. Trimming took 1 base from V and 6 from J, leaving 14 bases between them. Germline values: CDR1 SGHRS, CDR2 YFSETQ. CDR3 sequence reads: CASSLSEASGEQYF. In DNA form, the CDR3 reads TGCGCCAGCAGCTTGTCTGAAGCAAGTGGCGAGCAGTACTTC. The complete variable domain, with remaining parts taken from reference TRBV5-1 and TRBJ2-7, reads KAGVTQTPRYLIKTRGQQVTLSCSPISGHRSVSWYQQTPGQGLQFLFEYFSETQRNKGNFPGRFSGRQFSNSRSEMNVSTLELGDSALYLCASSLSEASGEQYFGPGTRLTVT.

This sequence joins TRBV6-5 and TRBJ2-5; no firm D call. Trimming stripped 4 bases from V and 2 bases from J, with 11 bases between. The CDR3 runs 14 residues. Germline V gives CDR1 MNHEY, CDR2 SVGAGI. Here the CDR3 reads CASSFLTEQETQYF. DNA of the CDR3: TGTGCCAGCAGTTTCCTGACTGAACAAGAGACCCAGTACTTC.

This clone was seen a handful of times. The chain links TRBV11-2 to TRBJ1-2; TRBD1 might be the D (6 bases). Germline V gene sequence: CDR1 SGHAT, CDR2 FQNNGV. Trimming left V 4 bases short and J 4 bases short, with 16 bases between. The CDR3 has 15 residues. CDR3: CASSSGQLGLYGYTF. CDR3 DNA sequence: TGTGCCAGCAGCTCCGGACAGCTGGGCCTCTATGGCTACACCTTC.

This chain's CDR3 is CASSGLAGVGRNEQFF. CDR3 coding DNA: TGTGCCAGCAGCGGACTAGCGGGGGTGGGTCGCAATGAGCAGTTCTTC. V usage is TRBV14 and J usage is TRBJ2-1; 13 bases fit TRBD2. V gave up 5 bases and J gave up 6 bases; unmatched junction bases: 7. The CDR3 contains 16 residues. CDR1 and CDR2 (germline): SGHDN, FVKESK.

This rearrangement joins TRBV5-5 to TRBJ1-4, with D possibly being TRBD1 (6 bases). The CDR3 runs to 13 residues. V was clipped by 2 bases and J by 6 bases, with 8 bases between them. Germline loops: CDR1 SGHKS, CDR2 YYEKEE (reference sequence). The CDR3 nucleotides are TGTGCCAGCAGCTTACACAGGGATGAAAAACTGTTTTTT. This translates into CASSLHRDEKLFF.

This sequence joins TRBV7-9 and TRBJ2-3; 13 bases agree with TRBD2. CDR1 SEHNR and CDR2 FQNEAQ come from the germline V gene (reference sequence). The CDR3 is 17 residues long. V was pared by 6 bases and J by 3 bases, with 9 bases of the junction left unmatched. The CDR3 protein is CASRPRLAGGRTDTQYF. The CDR3 region has the DNA TGTGCCAGCAGACCGAGACTAGCGGGGGGACGGACAGATACGCAGTATTTT.